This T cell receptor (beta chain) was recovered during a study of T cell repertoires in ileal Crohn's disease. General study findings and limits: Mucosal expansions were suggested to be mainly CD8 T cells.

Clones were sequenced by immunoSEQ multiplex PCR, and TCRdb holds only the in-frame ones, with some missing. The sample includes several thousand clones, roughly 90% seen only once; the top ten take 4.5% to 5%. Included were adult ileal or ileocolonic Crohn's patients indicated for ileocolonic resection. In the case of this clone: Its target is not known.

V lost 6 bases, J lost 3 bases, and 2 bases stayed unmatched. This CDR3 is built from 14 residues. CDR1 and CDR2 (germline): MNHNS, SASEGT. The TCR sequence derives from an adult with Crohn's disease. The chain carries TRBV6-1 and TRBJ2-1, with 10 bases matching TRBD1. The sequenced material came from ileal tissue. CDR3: CASSRDRGYNEQFF. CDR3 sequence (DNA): TGTGCCAGCAGCCGGGACAGGGGCTACAATGAGCAGTTCTTC.